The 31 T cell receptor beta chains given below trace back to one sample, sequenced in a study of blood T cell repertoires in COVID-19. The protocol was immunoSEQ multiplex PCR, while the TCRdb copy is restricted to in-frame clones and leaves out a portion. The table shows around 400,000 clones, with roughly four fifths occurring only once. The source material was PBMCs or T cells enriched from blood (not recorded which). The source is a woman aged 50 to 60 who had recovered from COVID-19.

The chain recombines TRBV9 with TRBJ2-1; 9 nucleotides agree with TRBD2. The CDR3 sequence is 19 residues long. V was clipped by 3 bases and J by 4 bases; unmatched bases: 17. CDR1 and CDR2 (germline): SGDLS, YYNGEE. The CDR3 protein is CASSGGLAGLGVGYNEQFF. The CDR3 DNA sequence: TGTGCCAGCAGCGGGGGGCTAGCGGGACTGGGAGTGGGTTACAATGAGCAGTTCTTC.

The CDR3, as DNA: TGTGCCAGCAGCTTAGCATTGGGGGGGACAGGGACTAATGAGCAGTTCTTC. Its translation: CASSLALGGTGTNEQFF. This chain connects TRBV7-6 to TRBJ2-1, with 9 bases aligning to TRBD1. The J segment lost 7 bases and the V segment lost 0 bases, leaving 10 bases of the junction unmatched. CDR1 is SGHVS and CDR2 is FNYEAQ in the germline V gene. This CDR3 is built from 17 residues.

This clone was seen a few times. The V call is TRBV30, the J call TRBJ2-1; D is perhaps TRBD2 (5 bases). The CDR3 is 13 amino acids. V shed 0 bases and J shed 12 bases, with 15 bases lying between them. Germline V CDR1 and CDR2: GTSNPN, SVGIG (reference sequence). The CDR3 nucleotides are TGTGCCTGGAGTGTACGGCAGGACTCTAGGCAGTTCTTC. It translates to CAWSVRQDSRQFF.

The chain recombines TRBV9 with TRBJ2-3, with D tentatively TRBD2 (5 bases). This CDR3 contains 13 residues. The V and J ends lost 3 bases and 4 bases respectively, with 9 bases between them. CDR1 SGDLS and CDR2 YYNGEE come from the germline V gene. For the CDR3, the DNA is TGTGCCAGCAGCGAAACTAGGTCAGATACGCAGTATTTT. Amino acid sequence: CASSETRSDTQYF.

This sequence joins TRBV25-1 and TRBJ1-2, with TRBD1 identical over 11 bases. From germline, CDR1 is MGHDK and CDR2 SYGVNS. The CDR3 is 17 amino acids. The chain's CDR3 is CVGPLVDRGRENYGYTF. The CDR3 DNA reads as TGTGTCGGACCACTCGTGGACAGGGGGCGCGAGAACTATGGCTACACCTTC.

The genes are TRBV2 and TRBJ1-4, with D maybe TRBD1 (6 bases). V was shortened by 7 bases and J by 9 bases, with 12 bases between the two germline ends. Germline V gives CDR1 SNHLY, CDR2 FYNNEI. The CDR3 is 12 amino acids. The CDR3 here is CASNRETKKLFF. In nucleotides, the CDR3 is TGTGCCAGCAACAGGGAAACTAAAAAACTGTTTTTT. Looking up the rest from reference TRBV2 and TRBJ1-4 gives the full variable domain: EPEVTQTPSHQVTQMGQEVILRCVPISNHLYFYWYRQILGQKVEFLVSFYNNEISEKSEIFDDQFSVERPDGSNFTLKIRSTKLEDSAMYFCASNRETKKLFFGSGTQLSVL.

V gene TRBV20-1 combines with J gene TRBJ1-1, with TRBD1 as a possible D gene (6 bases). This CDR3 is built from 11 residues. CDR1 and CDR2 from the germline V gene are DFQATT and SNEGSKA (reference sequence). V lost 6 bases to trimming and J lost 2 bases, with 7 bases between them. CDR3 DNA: TGCAGTGCACAGGGTAACACTGAAGCTTTCTTT. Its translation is CSAQGNTEAFF.

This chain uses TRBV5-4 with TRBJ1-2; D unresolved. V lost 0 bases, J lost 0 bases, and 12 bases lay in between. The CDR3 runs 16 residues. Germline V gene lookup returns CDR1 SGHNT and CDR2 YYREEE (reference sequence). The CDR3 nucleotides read TGTGCCAGCAGCTTGGGGCAGGCGAGGGCTAACTATGGCTACACCTTC. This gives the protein CASSLGQARANYGYTF. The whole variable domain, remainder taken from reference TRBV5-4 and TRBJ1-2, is ETGVTQSPTHLIKTRGQQVTLRCSSQSGHNTVSWYQQALGQGPQFIFQYYREEENGRGNFPPRFSGLQFPNYSSELNVNALELDDSALYLCASSLGQARANYGYTFGSGTRLTVV.

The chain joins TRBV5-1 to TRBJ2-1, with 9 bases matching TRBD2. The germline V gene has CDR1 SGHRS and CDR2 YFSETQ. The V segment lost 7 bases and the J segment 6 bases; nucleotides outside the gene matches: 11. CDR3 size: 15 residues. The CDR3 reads CASGPGTSSGNEQFF. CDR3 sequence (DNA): TGCGCCAGCGGCCCCGGGACTAGCTCGGGCAATGAGCAGTTCTTC.

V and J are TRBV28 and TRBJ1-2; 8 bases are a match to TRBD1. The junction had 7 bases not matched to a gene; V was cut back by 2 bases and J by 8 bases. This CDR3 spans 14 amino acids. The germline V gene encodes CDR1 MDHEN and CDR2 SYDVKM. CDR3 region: CASSLPDRVSGYTF. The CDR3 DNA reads TGTGCCAGCAGTTTACCGGACAGGGTGAGCGGCTACACCTTC.

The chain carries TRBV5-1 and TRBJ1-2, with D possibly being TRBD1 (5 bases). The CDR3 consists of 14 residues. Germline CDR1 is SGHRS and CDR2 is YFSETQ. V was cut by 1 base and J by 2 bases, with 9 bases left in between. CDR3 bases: TGCGCCAGCAGCTTGATGGACACCAACTATGGCTACACCTTC. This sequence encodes CASSLMDTNYGYTF.

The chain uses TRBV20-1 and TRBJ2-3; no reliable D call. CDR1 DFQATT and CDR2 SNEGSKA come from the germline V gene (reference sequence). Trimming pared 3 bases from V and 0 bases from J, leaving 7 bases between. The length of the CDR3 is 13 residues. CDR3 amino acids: CSASRGSTDTQYF. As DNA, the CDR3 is TGCAGTGCTAGTCGCGGCAGCACAGATACGCAGTATTTT.

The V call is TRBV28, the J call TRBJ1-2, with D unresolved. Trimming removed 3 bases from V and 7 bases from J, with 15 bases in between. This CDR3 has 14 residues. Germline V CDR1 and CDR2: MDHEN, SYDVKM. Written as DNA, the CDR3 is TGTGCCAGCAGTTTCGCCCCTGGCCAGTTTGGCTACACCTTC. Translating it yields CASSFAPGQFGYTF.

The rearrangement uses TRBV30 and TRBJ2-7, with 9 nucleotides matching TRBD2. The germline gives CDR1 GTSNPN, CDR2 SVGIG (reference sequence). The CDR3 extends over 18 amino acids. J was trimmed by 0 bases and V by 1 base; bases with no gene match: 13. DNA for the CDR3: TGTGCCTGGAGTGGTCCAGCGGGGGGTTCTCAGAGCTCCTACGAGCAGTACTTC. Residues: CAWSGPAGGSQSSYEQYF.

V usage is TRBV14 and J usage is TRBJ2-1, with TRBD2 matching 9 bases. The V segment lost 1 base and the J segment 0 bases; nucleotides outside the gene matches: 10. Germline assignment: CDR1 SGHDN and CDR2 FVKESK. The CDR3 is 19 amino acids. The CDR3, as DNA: TGTGCCAGCAGCCAAGGCGTCCTGAGCGGGAGGTTCTCCTACAATGAGCAGTTCTTC. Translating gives CASSQGVLSGRFSYNEQFF.

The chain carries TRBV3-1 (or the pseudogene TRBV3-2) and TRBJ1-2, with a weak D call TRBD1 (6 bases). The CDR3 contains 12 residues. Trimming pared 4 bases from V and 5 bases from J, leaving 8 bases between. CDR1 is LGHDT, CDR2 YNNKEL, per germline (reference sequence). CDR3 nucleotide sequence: TGTGCCAGCAGCCCCCAGGGGTATGGCTACACCTTC. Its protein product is CASSPQGYGYTF.

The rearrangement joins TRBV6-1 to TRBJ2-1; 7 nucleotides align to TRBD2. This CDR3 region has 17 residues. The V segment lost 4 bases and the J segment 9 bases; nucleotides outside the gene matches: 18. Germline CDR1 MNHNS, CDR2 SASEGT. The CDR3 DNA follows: TGTGCCAGCAGTGCCAAAGACACCCCCCTCGGGAGGAGTGAGCAGTTCTTC. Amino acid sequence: CASSAKDTPLGRSEQFF.

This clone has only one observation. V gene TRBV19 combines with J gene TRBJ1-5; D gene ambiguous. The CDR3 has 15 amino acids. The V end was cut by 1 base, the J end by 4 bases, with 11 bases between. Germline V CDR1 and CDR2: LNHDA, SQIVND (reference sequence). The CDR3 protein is CASSIARLENQPQHF. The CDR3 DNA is TGTGCCAGTAGTATAGCCCGACTGGAAAATCAGCCCCAGCATTTT. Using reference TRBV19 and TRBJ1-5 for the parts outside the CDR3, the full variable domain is DGGITQSPKYLFRKEGQNVTLSCEQNLNHDAMYWYRQDPGQGLRLIYYSQIVNDFQKGDIAEGYSVSREKKESFPLTVTSAQKNPTAFYLCASSIARLENQPQHFGDGTRLSIL.

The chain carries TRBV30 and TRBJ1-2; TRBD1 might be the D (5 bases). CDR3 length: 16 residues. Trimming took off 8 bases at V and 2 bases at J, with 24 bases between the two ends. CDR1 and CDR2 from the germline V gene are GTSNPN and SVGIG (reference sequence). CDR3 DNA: TGTGCCCGCTGGGGACTGATGACCGCTCCCAACTATGGCTACACCTTC. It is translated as CARWGLMTAPNYGYTF.

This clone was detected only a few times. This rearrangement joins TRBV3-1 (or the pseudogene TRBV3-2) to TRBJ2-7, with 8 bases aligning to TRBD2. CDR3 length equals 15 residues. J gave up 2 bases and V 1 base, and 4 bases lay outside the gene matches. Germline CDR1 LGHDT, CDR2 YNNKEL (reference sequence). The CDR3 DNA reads TGTGCCAGCAGCCAAGGTATAGCGGGGCCCTACGAGCAGTACTTC. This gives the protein CASSQGIAGPYEQYF.

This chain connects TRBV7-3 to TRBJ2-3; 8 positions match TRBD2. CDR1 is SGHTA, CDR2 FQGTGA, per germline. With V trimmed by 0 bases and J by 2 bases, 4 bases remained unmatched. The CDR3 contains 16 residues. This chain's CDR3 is CASSLTSGAITDTQYF. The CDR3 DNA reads TGTGCCAGCAGCTTAACTAGCGGGGCGATCACAGATACGCAGTATTTT.

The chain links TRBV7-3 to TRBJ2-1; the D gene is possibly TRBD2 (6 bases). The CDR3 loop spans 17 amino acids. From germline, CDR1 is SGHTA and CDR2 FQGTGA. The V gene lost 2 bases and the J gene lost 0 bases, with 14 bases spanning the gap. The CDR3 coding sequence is TGTGCCAGCAGCTTAGCTAGCGCCCGGAGCTCCTACAATGAGCAGTTCTTC. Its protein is CASSLASARSSYNEQFF.

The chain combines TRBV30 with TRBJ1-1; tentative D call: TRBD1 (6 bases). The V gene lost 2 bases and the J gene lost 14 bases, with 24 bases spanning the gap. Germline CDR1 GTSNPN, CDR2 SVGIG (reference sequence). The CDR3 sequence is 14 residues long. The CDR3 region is CAWSSVGALSRLFF. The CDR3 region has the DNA TGTGCCTGGAGTTCAGTGGGGGCGCTTTCTCGATTATTCTTT. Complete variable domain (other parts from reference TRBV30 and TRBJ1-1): SQTIHQWPATLVQPVGSPLSLECTVEGTSNPNLYWYRQAAGRGLQLLFYSVGIGQISSEVPQNLSASRPQDRQFILSSKKLLLSDSGFYLCAWSSVGALSRLFFGQGTRLTVV.

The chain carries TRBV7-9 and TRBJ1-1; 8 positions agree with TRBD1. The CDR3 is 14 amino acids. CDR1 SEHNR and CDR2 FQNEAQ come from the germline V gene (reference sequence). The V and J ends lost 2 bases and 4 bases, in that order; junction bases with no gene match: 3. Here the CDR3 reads CASSLQGASTEAFF. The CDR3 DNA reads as TGTGCCAGCAGCTTACAGGGGGCGAGCACTGAAGCTTTCTTT.

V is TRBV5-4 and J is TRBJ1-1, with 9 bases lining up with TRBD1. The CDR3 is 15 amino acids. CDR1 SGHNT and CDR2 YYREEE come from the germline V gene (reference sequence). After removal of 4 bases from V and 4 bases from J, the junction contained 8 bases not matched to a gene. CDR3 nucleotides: TGTGCCAGCAGCCGGGGACAGGGTGTGGGCACTGAAGCTTTCTTT. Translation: CASSRGQGVGTEAFF.

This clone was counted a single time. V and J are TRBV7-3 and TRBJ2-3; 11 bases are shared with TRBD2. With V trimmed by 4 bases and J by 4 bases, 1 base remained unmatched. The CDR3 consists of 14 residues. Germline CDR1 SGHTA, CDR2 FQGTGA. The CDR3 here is CASSSSGGSDTQYF. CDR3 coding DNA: TGTGCCAGCAGCTCTAGCGGGGGGTCAGATACGCAGTATTTT.

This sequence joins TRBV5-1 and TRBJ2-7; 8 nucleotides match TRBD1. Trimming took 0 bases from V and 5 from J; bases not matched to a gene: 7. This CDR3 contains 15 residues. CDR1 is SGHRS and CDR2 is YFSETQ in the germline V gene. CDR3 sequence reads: CASSLAGDRGHEQYF. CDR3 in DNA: TGCGCCAGCAGCTTGGCCGGTGACAGGGGCCACGAGCAGTACTTC. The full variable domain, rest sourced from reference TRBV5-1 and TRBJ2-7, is KAGVTQTPRYLIKTRGQQVTLSCSPISGHRSVSWYQQTPGQGLQFLFEYFSETQRNKGNFPGRFSGRQFSNSRSEMNVSTLELGDSALYLCASSLAGDRGHEQYFGPGTRLTVT.

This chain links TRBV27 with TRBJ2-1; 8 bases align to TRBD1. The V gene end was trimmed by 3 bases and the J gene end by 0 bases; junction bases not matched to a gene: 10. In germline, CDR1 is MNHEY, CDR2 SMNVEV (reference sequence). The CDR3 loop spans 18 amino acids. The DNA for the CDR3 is TGTGCCAGCAGTTTGGGGACAGGCCGGTCTAGCTCCTACAATGAGCAGTTCTTC. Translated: CASSLGTGRSSSYNEQFF.

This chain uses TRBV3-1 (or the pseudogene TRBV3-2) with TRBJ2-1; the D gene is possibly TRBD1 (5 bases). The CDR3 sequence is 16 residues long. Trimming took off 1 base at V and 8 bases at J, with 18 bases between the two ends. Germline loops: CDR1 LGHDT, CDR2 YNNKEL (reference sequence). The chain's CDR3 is CASSQVPQGKSHEQFF. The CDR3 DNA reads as TGTGCCAGCAGCCAAGTCCCGCAGGGCAAATCTCATGAGCAGTTCTTC.

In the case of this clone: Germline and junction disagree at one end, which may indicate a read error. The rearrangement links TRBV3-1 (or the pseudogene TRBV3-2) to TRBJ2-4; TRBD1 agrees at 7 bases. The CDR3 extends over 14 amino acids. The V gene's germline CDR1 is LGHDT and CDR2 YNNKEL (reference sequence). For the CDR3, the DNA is TGTGCCAGCCGCCACAGGGGAGCCAAAAACATTCAGTACTTC. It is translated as CASRHRGAKNIQYF.

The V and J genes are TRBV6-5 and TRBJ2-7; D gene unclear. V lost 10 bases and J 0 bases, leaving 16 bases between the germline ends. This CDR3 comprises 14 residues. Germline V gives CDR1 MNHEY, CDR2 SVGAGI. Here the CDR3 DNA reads TGTGCCACCTCGCCCAACCTTAGCTCCTACGAGCAGTACTTC. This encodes CATSPNLSSYEQYF.